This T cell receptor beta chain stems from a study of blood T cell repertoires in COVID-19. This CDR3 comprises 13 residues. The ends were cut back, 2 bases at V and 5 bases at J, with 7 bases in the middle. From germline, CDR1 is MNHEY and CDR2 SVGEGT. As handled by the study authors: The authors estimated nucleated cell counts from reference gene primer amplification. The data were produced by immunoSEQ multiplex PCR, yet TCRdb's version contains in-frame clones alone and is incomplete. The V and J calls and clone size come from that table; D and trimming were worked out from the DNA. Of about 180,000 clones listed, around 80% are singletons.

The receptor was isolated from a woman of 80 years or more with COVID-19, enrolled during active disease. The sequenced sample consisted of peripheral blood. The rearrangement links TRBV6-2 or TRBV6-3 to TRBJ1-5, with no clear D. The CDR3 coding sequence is TGTGCCAGCAGTTACAGCGTGGATCAGCCCCAGCATTTT. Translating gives CASSYSVDQPQHF.